These 8 T cell receptor beta chains were sequenced from one sample in a study of CD8+ T cells in alopecia areata. RNA extraction was followed by reverse transcription into cDNA, which acted as the sequencing template. The repertoire was sequenced with immunoSEQ multiplex PCR; TCRdb's copy has only in-frame clones and lacks some. The sample carries some 180,000 clones, 40% to 65% recorded once. Treatment indicated: oral pan-JAK inhibitor, 5-10 mg twice daily. Source: CD8+ T cells sorted from blood, taken at week 52, from a patient treated with tofacitinib. The receptors were gathered from a human donor with alopecia areata.

The rearrangement uses TRBV12-5 and TRBJ2-7; the D is unclear. Germline V gene lookup returns CDR1 LGHNT and CDR2 FRNRAP. V was shortened by 0 bases and J by 2 bases, with 14 bases between the two germline ends. The CDR3 covers 16 residues. In DNA form, the CDR3 reads TGTGCTAGTGGTTTGGTACTTGGGGATACCACCTACGAGCAGTACTTC. Translating it yields CASGLVLGDTTYEQYF.

The chain recombines TRBV30 with TRBJ2-3, with TRBD2 matching 11 bases. V shed 0 bases, J shed 5 bases, and the junction held 4 bases outside the gene matches. The CDR3 spans 15 residues. Germline values: CDR1 GTSNPN, CDR2 SVGIG (reference sequence). DNA for the CDR3: TGTGCCTGGAGTGTACTAGCGGGGGTTAGAGATACGCAGTATTTT. Translated: CAWSVLAGVRDTQYF.

The rearrangement links TRBV2 to TRBJ2-6, with D unresolved. The CDR3 runs to 16 residues. Trimming left V 5 bases short and J 0 bases short, with 11 bases between. Germline V gene lookup returns CDR1 SNHLY and CDR2 FYNNEI. The CDR3 DNA sequence: TGTGCCAGCAGTTGGACGGAACGCTCTGGGGCCAACGTCCTGACTTTC. It translates to CASSWTERSGANVLTF.

The chain recombines TRBV7-9 with TRBJ2-5; 14 positions match TRBD2. The V gene end was trimmed by 5 bases and the J gene end by 5 bases; junction bases not matched to a gene: 7. CDR1 SEHNR and CDR2 FQNEAQ come from the germline V gene (reference sequence). This CDR3 comprises 16 residues. The CDR3 sequence: CASSPGLAGVSETQYF. DNA of the CDR3: TGTGCCAGCAGCCCGGGACTAGCGGGGGTTAGTGAGACCCAGTACTTC.

In its sample, this clone was seen a few times. The rearrangement uses TRBV30 and TRBJ2-1; D gene ambiguous. The CDR3 loop spans 13 amino acids. The ends were cut back, 5 bases at V and 8 bases at J, with 16 bases in the middle. Germline CDR1 GTSNPN, CDR2 SVGIG (reference sequence). The CDR3 region is CAWSGVGVDEQFF. The CDR3 DNA reads as TGTGCCTGGTCCGGTGTGGGCGTGGATGAGCAGTTCTTC.

Only a few counts were recorded for this clone. The chain carries TRBV29-1 and TRBJ2-7; 8 bases match TRBD2. This CDR3 is 11 amino acids long. After removal of 6 bases from V and 7 bases from J, the junction contained 5 bases not matched to a gene. Germline V CDR1 and CDR2: SQVTM, ANQGSEA. The DNA for the CDR3 is TGCAGCGTCGGGGGGGCACTTGAGCAGTACTTC. This sequence encodes CSVGGALEQYF.

This clone has only a few counts. The rearrangement links TRBV11-2 to TRBJ2-1, with a possible D match to TRBD2 (6 bases). Trimming stripped 3 bases from V and 4 bases from J, with 10 bases between. The CDR3 extends over 14 amino acids. Germline V gene lookup returns CDR1 SGHAT and CDR2 FQNNGV. CDR3 nucleotides: TGTGCCAGCAGCTTGACGGGGGTATACAATGAGCAGTTCTTC. Translation: CASSLTGVYNEQFF.

CDR3 coding DNA: TGCGCCAGCAGTATGGACAGGGCAACTACTGAAGCTTTCTTT. The encoded protein is CASSMDRATTEAFF. The chain links TRBV5-1 to TRBJ1-1; TRBD1 matches at 8 bases. The CDR3 length is 14 residues. From germline, CDR1 is SGHRS and CDR2 YFSETQ. V was clipped by 5 bases and J by 5 bases; unmatched bases: 8.